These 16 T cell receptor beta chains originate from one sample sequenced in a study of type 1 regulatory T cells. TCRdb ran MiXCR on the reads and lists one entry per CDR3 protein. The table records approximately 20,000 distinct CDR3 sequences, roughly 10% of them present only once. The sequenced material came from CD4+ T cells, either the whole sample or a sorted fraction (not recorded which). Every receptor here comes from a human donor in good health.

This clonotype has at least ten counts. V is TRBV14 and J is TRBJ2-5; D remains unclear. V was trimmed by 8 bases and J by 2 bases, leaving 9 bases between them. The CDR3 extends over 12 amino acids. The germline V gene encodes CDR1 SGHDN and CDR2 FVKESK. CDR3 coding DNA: TGTGCCAGCGTTATCGGGCAAGAGACCCAGTACTTC. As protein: CASVIGQETQYF.

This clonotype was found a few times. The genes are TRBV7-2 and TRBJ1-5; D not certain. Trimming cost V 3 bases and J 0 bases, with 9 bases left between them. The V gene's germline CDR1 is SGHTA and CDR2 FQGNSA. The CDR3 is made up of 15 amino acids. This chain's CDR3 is CASSFSRDSNQPQHF. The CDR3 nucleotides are TGTGCCAGCAGCTTTTCCAGAGATAGCAATCAGCCCCAGCATTTT.

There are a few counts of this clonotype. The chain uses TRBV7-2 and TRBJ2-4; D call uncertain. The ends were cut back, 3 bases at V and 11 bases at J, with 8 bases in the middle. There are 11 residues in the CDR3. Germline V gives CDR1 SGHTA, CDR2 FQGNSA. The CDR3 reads CASSLGSLQYF. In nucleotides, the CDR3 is TGTGCCAGCAGCTTGGGGTCTCTTCAGTACTTC.

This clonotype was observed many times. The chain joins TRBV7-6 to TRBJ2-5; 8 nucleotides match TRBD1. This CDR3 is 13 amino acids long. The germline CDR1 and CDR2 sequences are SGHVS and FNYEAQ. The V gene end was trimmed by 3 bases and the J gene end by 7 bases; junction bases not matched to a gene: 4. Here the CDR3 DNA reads TGTGCCAGCAGCTTTCAGGGGGCCGGGACCCAGTACTTC. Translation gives CASSFQGAGTQYF.

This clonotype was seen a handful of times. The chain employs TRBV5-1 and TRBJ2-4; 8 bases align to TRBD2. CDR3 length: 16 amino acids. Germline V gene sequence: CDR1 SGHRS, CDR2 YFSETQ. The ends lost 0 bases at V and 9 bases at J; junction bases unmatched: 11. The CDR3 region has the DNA TGCGCCAGCAGCTTGGGAACGGGAGGGCCCCATGGCATTCAGTACTTC. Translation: CASSLGTGGPHGIQYF.

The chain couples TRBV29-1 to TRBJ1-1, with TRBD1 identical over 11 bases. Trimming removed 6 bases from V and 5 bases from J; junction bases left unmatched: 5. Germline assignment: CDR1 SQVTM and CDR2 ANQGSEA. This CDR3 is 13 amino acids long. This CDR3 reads CSVGGQGGTEAFF. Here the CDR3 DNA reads TGCAGCGTGGGGGGACAGGGGGGAACTGAAGCTTTCTTT.

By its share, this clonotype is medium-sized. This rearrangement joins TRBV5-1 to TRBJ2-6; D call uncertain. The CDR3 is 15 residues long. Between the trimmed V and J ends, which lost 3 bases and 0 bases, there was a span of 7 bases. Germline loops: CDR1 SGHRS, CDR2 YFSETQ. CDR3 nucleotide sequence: TGCGCCAGCAGCTACAGATTCTCTGGGGCCAACGTCCTGACTTTC. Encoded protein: CASSYRFSGANVLTF.

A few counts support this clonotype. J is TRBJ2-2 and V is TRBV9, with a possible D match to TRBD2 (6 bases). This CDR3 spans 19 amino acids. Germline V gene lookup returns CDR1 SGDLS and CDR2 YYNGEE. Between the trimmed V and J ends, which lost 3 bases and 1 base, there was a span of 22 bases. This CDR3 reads CASSGHYGSQAGNTGELFF. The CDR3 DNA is TGTGCCAGCAGCGGTCATTATGGTTCCCAAGCGGGGAACACCGGGGAGCTGTTTTTT.

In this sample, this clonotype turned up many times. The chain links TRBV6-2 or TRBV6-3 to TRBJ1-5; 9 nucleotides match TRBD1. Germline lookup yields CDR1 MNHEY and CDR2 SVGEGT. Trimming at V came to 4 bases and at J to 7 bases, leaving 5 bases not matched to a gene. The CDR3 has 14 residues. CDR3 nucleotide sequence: TGTGCCAGCAGTTTACAGGGGGCTCGGCAGCCCCAGCATTTT. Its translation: CASSLQGARQPQHF.

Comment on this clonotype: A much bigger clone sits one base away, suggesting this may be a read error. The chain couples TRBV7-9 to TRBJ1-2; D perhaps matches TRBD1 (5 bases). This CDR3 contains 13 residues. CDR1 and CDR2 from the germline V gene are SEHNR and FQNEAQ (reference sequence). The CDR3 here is CASRGGEDYGCTF. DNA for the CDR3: TGTGCCAGCAGGGGGGGAGAGGACTATGGCTGCACCTTC. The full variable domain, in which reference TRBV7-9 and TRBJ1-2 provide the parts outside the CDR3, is DTGVSQNPRHKITKRGQNVTFRCDPISEHNRLYWYRQTLGQGPEFLTYFQNEAQLEKSRLLSDRFSAERPKGSFSTLEIQRTEQGDSAMYLCASRGGEDYGCTFGSGTRLTVV.

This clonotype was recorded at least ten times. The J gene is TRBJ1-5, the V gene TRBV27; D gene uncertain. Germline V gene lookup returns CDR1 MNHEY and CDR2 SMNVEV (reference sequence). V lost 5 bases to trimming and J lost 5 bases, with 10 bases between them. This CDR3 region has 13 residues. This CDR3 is CASSPRFDQPQHF. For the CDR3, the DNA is TGTGCCAGCAGTCCACGATTTGATCAGCCCCAGCATTTT.

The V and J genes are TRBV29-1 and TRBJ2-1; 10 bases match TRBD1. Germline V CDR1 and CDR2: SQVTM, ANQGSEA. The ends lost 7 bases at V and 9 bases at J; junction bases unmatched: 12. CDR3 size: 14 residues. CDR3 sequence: CSGHQRQGASEQFF. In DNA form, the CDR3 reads TGCAGCGGCCACCAAAGACAGGGGGCCTCTGAGCAGTTCTTC.

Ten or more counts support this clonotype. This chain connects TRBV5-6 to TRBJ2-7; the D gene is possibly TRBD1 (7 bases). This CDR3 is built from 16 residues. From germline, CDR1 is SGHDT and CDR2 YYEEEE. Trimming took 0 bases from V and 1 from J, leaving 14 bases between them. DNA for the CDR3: TGTGCCAGCAGCTTGGCCGGCTCAGGGGGGTCCTACGAGCAGTACTTC. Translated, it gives CASSLAGSGGSYEQYF.

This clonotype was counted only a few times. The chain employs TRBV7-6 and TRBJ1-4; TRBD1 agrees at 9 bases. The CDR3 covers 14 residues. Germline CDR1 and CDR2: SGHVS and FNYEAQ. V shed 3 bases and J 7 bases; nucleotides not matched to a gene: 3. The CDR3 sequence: CASSLGQGGEKLFF. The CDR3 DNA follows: TGTGCCAGCAGCTTGGGACAGGGAGGTGAAAAACTGTTTTTT.

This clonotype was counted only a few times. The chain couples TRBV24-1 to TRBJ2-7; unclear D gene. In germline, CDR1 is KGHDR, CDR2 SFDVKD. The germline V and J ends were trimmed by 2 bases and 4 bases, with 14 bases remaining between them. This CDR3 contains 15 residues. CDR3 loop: CATSDSGRGRYEQYF. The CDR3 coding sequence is TGTGCCACCAGTGATTCCGGTCGTGGTAGGTACGAGCAGTACTTC.

The CDR3 nucleotides read TGCAGTGCTAGGGACGGAGGGGGCTCTGGAAACACCATATATTTT. This gives the protein CSARDGGGSGNTIYF. The gene calls are TRBV20-1 and TRBJ1-3; D possibly corresponds to TRBD1 (6 bases). V dropped 3 bases and J dropped 0 bases, with 12 bases sitting between them. Germline V CDR1 and CDR2: DFQATT, SNEGSKA (reference sequence). CDR3 length equals 15 residues.